Sequencing of this T cell receptor (beta chain) was carried out in a study of blood T cell repertoires in COVID-19. Sequencing was performed with immunoSEQ multiplex PCR; in TCRdb, only in-frame clones are kept and a portion is missing. The sample has around 150,000 clones; less than 85% are singletons. Per the germline V gene, CDR1 is MDHEN and CDR2 is SYDVKM. This CDR3 spans 14 amino acids. The J segment lost 2 bases and the V segment lost 7 bases, leaving 4 bases of the junction unmatched. The clonotype was recovered from a woman in her 40s with COVID-19, enrolled during active disease. V gene TRBV28 combines with J gene TRBJ2-2; 7 bases align to TRBD2. The sample was peripheral blood. The CDR3 sequence: CASIPGLNTGELFF. The DNA of the CDR3 is TGTGCCAGCATTCCGGGACTAAACACCGGGGAGCTGTTTTTT. Looking up the rest from reference TRBV28 and TRBJ2-2 gives the full variable domain: DVKVTQSSRYLVKRTGEKVFLECVQDMDHENMFWYRQDPGLGLRLIYFSYDVKMKEKGDIPEGYSVSREKKERFSLILESASTNQTSMYLCASIPGLNTGELFFGEGSRLTVL.